Listed below are T cell receptor beta chains from one sample, sequenced in a study of blood T cell repertoires in COVID-19. Sequenced by immunoSEQ multiplex PCR; TCRdb stores in-frame clones only, minus some. The sample contains nearly 250,000 clones, over 80% of which appear only once. The sequencing input was PBMCs or T cells enriched from blood (not recorded which). These receptors were obtained from a man aged 50-60 years who had been exposed to COVID-19. The CDR3 runs from the conserved cysteine through the conserved F or W. The D gene is left open where the match is weak. Size is omitted from some rows. Given values are once, few, many or a class for expanded clones.

J gene	clone size	V gene	D gene	CDR3 DNA	CDR3 protein
TRBJ1-6	-	TRBV28	-	TGTGCCAGCAGTTTATCCGGGGGGTTAACTTCACCCCTCCACTTT	CASSLSGGLTSPLHF
TRBJ1-2	-	TRBV5-1	-	TGCGCCAGCAGCTTGGTGGGGGACACCCGCCTCACCTTC	CASSLVGDTRLTF
TRBJ1-1	few	TRBV15	TRBD1	TGTGCCACCAGCAGGAACGACAGGGGAGATACTGAAGCTTTCTTT	CATSRNDRGDTEAFF
TRBJ2-7	few	TRBV9	-	TGTGCCAGCAGCCTCAGGGGAGGGTACCCCTACGAGCAGTACTTC	CASSLRGGYPYEQYF
TRBJ1-2	-	TRBV3-1/TRBV3-2	TRBD1	TGTGCCAGCAGCCTCTGGGACAGAGTCTATGGCTACACCTTC	CASSLWDRVYGYTF
TRBJ1-2	-	TRBV3-1/TRBV3-2	-	TGTGCCAGCAGCCAAGTAAAACTCGGTTATGGCTACACCTTC	CASSQVKLGYGYTF
TRBJ2-5	-	TRBV18	-	TGTGCCAGCTCACCACCACGGGAGACCCAGTACTTC	CASSPPRETQYF
TRBJ1-5	-	TRBV7-9	-	TGTGCCAGCAGCTTAGGAGGCAGGGGCAATCAGCCCCAGCATTTT	CASSLGGRGNQPQHF
TRBJ2-1	-	TRBV30	TRBD1	TGTGCCTGGAAGGGACAGGCCTACAATGAGCAGTTCTTC	CAWKGQAYNEQFF
TRBJ1-6	-	TRBV7-9	TRBD1	TGTGCCAGCAGCACCCGACAGGGGAATAATTCACCCCTCCACTTT	CASSTRQGNNSPLHF
TRBJ1-4	-	TRBV5-1	TRBD1	TGCGCCAGCAGCCAACTGACAGGGGAGAGTGATGAAAAACTGTTTTTT	CASSQLTGESDEKLFF
TRBJ2-7	-	TRBV18	TRBD1	TGTGCCAGCTCACCGGGACAGGGGTCCTACGAGCAGTACTTC	CASSPGQGSYEQYF
TRBJ1-5	-	TRBV6-5	-	TGTGCCAGCAGTTACAGCAGGGGCAATCAGCCCCAGCATTTT	CASSYSRGNQPQHF
TRBJ2-2	-	TRBV25-1	-	TGTGCCAGCAGTGCACAGGGATTCAACACCGGGGAGCTGTTTTTT	CASSAQGFNTGELFF
TRBJ1-6	-	TRBV9	TRBD1	TGTGCCAGCAGCGTAGCTTGGGACAGGGGTGATTCACCCCTCCACTTT	CASSVAWDRGDSPLHF
TRBJ1-1	-	TRBV6-1	-	TGTGCCAGCAGTGAACTCGGAGAGGGCTGGACTGAAGCTTTCTTT	CASSELGEGWTEAFF
TRBJ1-5	-	TRBV2	-	TGTGCCAGCAGTGAAGGTCCCCATGGTAGACTGCCCCAGCATTTT	CASSEGPHGRLPQHF